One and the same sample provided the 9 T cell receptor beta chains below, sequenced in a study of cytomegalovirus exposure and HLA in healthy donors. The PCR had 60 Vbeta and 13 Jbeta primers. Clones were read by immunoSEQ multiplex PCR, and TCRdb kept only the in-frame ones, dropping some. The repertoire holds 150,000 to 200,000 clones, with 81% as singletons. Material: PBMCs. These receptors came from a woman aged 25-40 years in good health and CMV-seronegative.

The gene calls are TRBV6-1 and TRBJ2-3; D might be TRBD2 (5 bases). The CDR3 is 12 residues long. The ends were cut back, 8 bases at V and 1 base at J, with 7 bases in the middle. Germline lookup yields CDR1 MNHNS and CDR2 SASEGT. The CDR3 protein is CASGSGTDTQYF. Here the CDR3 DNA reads TGTGCCAGCGGTAGCGGCACAGATACGCAGTATTTT.

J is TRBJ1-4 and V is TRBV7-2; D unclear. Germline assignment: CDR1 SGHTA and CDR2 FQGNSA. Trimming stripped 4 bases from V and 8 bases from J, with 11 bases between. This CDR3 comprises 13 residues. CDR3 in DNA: TGTGCCAGCAGCTCGAGACAAAACGAAAAACTGTTTTTT. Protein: CASSSRQNEKLFF.

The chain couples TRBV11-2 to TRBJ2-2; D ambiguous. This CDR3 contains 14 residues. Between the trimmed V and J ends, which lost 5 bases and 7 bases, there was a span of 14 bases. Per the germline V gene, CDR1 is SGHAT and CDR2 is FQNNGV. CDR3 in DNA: TGTGCCAGCAGCCCCTCGCGGCTTTACGGGGAGCTGTTTTTT. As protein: CASSPSRLYGELFF.

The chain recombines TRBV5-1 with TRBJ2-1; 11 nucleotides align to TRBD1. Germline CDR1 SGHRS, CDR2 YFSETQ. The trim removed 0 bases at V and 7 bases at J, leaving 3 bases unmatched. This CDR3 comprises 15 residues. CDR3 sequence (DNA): TGCGCCAGCAGCTTGGGGACAGGGGGCCCGAATGAGCAGTTCTTC. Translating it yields CASSLGTGGPNEQFF.

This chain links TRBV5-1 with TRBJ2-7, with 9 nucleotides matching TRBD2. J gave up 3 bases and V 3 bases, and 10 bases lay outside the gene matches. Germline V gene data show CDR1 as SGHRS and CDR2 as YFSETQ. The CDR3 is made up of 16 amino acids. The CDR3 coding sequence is TGCGCCAGCAGCTCGTGGGGAGCGGGGGGCGACTACGAGCAGTACTTC. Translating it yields CASSSWGAGGDYEQYF.

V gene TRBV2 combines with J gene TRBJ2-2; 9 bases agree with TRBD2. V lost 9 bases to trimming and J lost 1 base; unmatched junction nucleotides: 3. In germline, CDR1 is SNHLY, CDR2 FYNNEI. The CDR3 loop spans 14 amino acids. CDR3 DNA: TGTGCCAGTAGGCGGGAGGGGAACACCGGGGAGCTGTTTTTT. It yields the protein CASRREGNTGELFF.

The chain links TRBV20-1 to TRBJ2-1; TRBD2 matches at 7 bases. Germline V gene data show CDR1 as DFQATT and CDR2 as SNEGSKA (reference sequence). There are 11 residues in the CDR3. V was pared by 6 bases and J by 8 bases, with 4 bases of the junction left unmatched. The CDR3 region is CSARLAHEQFF. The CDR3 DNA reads TGCAGTGCGAGACTAGCCCATGAGCAGTTCTTC.

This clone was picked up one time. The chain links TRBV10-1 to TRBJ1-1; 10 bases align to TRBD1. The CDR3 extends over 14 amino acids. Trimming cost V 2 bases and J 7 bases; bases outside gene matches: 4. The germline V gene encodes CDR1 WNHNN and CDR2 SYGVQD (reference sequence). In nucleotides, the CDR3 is TGCGCCAGCAGTGAGGGACAGGGGGTGAGTGAAGCTTTCTTT. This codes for CASSEGQGVSEAFF.

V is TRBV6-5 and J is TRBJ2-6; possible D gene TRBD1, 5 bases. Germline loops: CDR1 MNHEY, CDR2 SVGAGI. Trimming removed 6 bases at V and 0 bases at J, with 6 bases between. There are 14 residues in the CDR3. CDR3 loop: CASRDSSGANVLTF. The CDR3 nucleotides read TGTGCCAGCAGAGACAGCTCTGGGGCCAACGTCCTGACTTTC.